Listed here are 13 T cell receptor beta chains from one sample, sequenced in a study of regulatory T cells in long-lasting Graves disease (dated by TCRdb to 2020 to 2022). Taken with the paper, the label for time point translates to: persistent/refractory GD, antithyroid drugs over 5 years with positive TRAb. For both TCR sequencing and RNA sequencing, RNA was extracted from PBMCs in TRIzol. The library was built by means of multiplex PCR. TCRdb lists the instrument as Illumina HiSeq 4000. CDR3 regions were amplified by Arm-PCR with iRepertoire HTBI primers to construct TCR beta libraries. TCRdb reprocessed the public reads (quality trimming at Q25 with fastp, clone calling with MiXCR) and kept in-frame beta chains. Each CDR3 protein gets just one entry, which takes the most common genes and DNA from the rows behind it. This sample lists more than 350,000 distinct CDR3 sequences; roughly a fifth were detected once. The ten largest clones represent roughly an eighth of the sample.

This material consisted of peripheral blood mononuclear cells (PBMCs), taken when the disease was refractory, from a patient treated with antithyroid drugs. These receptors originate from a female donor with Graves disease.

This clonotype was detected ten times or more. This chain links TRBV28 with TRBJ1-5; D is unclear. This CDR3 is 12 amino acids long. Germline values: CDR1 MDHEN, CDR2 SYDVKM. Trimming removed 5 bases from V and 10 bases from J, with 12 bases in between. CDR3 region: CASSLPQEPQHF. The CDR3 DNA reads TGTGCCAGCAGTCTTCCGCAGGAACCCCAGCATTTT.

V usage is TRBV15 and J usage is TRBJ1-6; D perhaps matches TRBD1 (5 bases). Per the germline V gene, CDR1 is LNHNV and CDR2 is YYDKDF (reference sequence). The CDR3 runs to 18 residues. V lost 1 base and J lost 0, with 13 bases in between. The CDR3 sequence is CATSRGLRGSSYNSPLHF. CDR3 DNA sequence: TGTGCCACCAGCAGAGGTTTACGGGGGAGCTCCTATAATTCACCCCTCCACTTT.

This clonotype was picked up many times. The chain uses TRBV10-1 and TRBJ1-5; D may be TRBD1 (6 bases). Germline V CDR1 and CDR2: WNHNN, SYGVQD (reference sequence). The V end lost 1 base, the J end lost 2 bases, and 12 bases lay between the germline ends. This CDR3 is built from 16 residues. The CDR3 coding sequence is TGCGCCAGCAGTGAGTTGGGGGGCGCGGGCAATCAGCCCCAGCATTTT. Translating gives CASSELGGAGNQPQHF.

With regard to this clonotype: This clone may be a read error of a much larger clone one base away. The CDR3 does not end in the conserved phenylalanine or tryptophan, so this is likely a read error. V and J are TRBV6-1 and TRBJ1-1; D is unresolved. This CDR3 spans 12 amino acids. Trimming took off 10 bases at V and 1 base at J, with 10 bases between the two ends. Germline-derived CDR1 and CDR2 are MNHNS and SASEGT. The CDR3 spells CATLGPNTEAFL. CDR3 nucleotide sequence: TGTGCCACCCTAGGACCGAACACTGAAGCTTTCCTT.

To note about this clonotype: One junction end disagrees with the germline gene, perhaps due to a read error. The chain is built from TRBV18 and TRBJ1-1, with D possibly TRBD1 on 5 matching bases. The CDR3 consists of 12 residues. Germline values: CDR1 KGHSH, CDR2 LQKENI. CDR3 sequence: CASPPPKGSAFF. The CDR3 region has the DNA TGTGCCAGCCCACCACCAAAGGGGTCGGCTTTCTTT.

Ten or more counts support this clonotype. The chain has TRBV28 and TRBJ1-1; 11 nucleotides match TRBD1. The CDR3 covers 17 residues. Germline lookup yields CDR1 MDHEN and CDR2 SYDVKM. V lost 3 bases and J lost 1; bases outside the gene matches: 7. DNA for the CDR3: TGTGCCAGCAGTTTCTCCTCCGGACAGGGGGCGAACACTGAAGCTTTCTTT. This sequence encodes CASSFSSGQGANTEAFF.

The chain couples TRBV27 to TRBJ2-2; D not certain. With 1 base removed from V and 2 bases from J, the gap between germline ends came to 8 bases. This CDR3 spans 15 amino acids. Germline-derived CDR1 and CDR2 are MNHEY and SMNVEV (reference sequence). The CDR3 sequence: CASSLWTDNTGELFF. CDR3 DNA: TGTGCCAGCAGTTTATGGACGGACAACACCGGGGAGCTGTTTTTT.

This chain connects TRBV5-5 to TRBJ2-7; 11 bases are shared with TRBD1. J was trimmed by 4 bases and V by 5 bases; bases with no gene match: 5. Per germline, CDR1 SGHKS and CDR2 YYEKEE (reference sequence). This CDR3 contains 14 residues. This CDR3 reads CASRVGQGDYEQYF. For the CDR3, the DNA is TGTGCCAGCAGAGTGGGACAGGGGGATTACGAGCAGTACTTC.

V and J are TRBV20-1 and TRBJ1-5; no firm D call. V dropped 1 base and J dropped 5 bases, with 15 bases sitting between them. This CDR3 is built from 15 residues. Germline-derived CDR1 and CDR2 are DFQATT and SNEGSKA (reference sequence). CDR3 DNA: TGCAGTGCTAGAGCTGGTACCACTGGCGATCAGCCCCAGCATTTT. Its translation is CSARAGTTGDQPQHF.

The chain combines TRBV2 with TRBJ2-1; 8 bases align to TRBD1. The V and J ends lost 5 bases and 9 bases, in that order; junction bases with no gene match: 12. The CDR3 runs 15 residues. Germline CDR1 and CDR2: SNHLY and FYNNEI. The DNA of the CDR3 is TGTGCCAGCAGTCCTGGACAGGGAACCAATATTGAGCAGTTCTTC. Translating gives CASSPGQGTNIEQFF.

The chain links TRBV7-9 to TRBJ2-1; 9 bases are shared with TRBD2. J was trimmed by 9 bases and V by 3 bases; bases with no gene match: 12. CDR3 length: 16 amino acids. Germline V gives CDR1 SEHNR, CDR2 FQNEAQ (reference sequence). CDR3 protein: CASSFRGSVAGAEQFF. In DNA, the CDR3 is TGTGCCAGCAGCTTCCGGGGCTCGGTAGCGGGAGCTGAGCAGTTCTTC.

As for this clonotype: A much larger clone is a single base away; this may be a read error. The CDR3 protein is CAGSRTGSALNIQYF. The CDR3 nucleotides read TGTGCCGGCAGTCGGACAGGGTCGGCCCTAAACATTCAGTACTTC. The J gene is TRBJ2-4, the V gene TRBV6-1; 8 bases align to TRBD1. Germline CDR1 and CDR2: MNHNS and SASEGT. The CDR3 consists of 15 residues.

This clonotype was seen a few times. The rearrangement links TRBV15 to TRBJ1-5; D is possibly TRBD1 (6 bases). Germline V lookup: CDR1 LNHNV, CDR2 YYDKDF (reference sequence). This CDR3 region has 14 residues. V gave up 5 bases and J gave up 6 bases, with 14 bases separating them. The CDR3 nucleotides read TGTGCCACCAGCGGTGGGGGGCTTAGTCAGCCCCAGCATTTT. Its protein product is CATSGGGLSQPQHF.